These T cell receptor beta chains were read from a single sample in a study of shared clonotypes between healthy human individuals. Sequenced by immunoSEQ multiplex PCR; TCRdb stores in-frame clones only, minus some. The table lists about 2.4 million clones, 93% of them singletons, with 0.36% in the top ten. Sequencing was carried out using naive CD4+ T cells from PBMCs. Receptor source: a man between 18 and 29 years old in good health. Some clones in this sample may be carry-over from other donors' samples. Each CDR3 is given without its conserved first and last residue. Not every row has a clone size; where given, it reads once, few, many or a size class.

CDR3: ASSYMQGRNEQY
size: .
J: TRBJ2-7
V: TRBV6-6

CDR3: ASSLSGLAEQY
size: once
J: TRBJ2-7
V: TRBV5-1

CDR3: ASSELGQKRTDTQY
size: .
J: TRBJ2-3
V: TRBV10-2

CDR3: ASSEGRGLGDKNIQY
size: .
J: TRBJ2-4
V: TRBV6-1

CDR3: ASSLAIRDEQY
size: .
J: TRBJ2-7
V: TRBV7-2

CDR3: ASEDGEGGTYEQY
size: .
J: TRBJ2-7
V: TRBV6-6

CDR3: ATSRAGVGEQY
size: .
J: TRBJ2-7
V: TRBV15

CDR3: ASSQRTSGDNTDTQY
size: .
J: TRBJ2-3
V: TRBV4-1

CDR3: ASSLTDEQY
size: .
J: .
V: TRBV5-1

CDR3: ASSTRRESYEQY
size: .
J: TRBJ2-7
V: TRBV19

CDR3: ASSPGQPYGYT
size: .
J: TRBJ1-2
V: TRBV28

CDR3: SVQLGTGGTEAF
size: .
J: TRBJ1-1
V: TRBV29-1

CDR3: ASSGSGELF
size: .
J: TRBJ2-2
V: TRBV9

CDR3: ASSHGTAYEQY
size: .
J: TRBJ2-7
V: TRBV5-1

CDR3: ASSIAGYEQY
size: .
J: TRBJ2-7
V: TRBV28

CDR3: ATSRDPGKQY
size: .
J: TRBJ2-7
V: TRBV15

CDR3: ASSFLGTGDLNQPQH
size: .
J: TRBJ1-5
V: TRBV28

CDR3: ASSMDRVVLETQY
size: once
J: TRBJ2-5
V: TRBV2

CDR3: ASTPTTGGNQPQH
size: few
J: TRBJ1-5
V: TRBV6-5

CDR3: ASSDRRSSYEQY
size: .
J: TRBJ2-7
V: TRBV10-2

CDR3: ASSTGGRLGSDTQY
size: .
J: TRBJ2-3
V: TRBV9

CDR3: ASTLTSGNNEQF
size: .
J: TRBJ2-1
V: TRBV7-3

CDR3: SAFGMETQY
size: .
J: TRBJ2-5
V: TRBV20-1

CDR3: ASRGRKLLTSKAF
size: .
J: TRBJ1-1
V: TRBV28

CDR3: ASSSLGQSEYGYGYT
size: .
J: TRBJ1-2
V: TRBV5-1

CDR3: ASSIRGQVYSNQPQH
size: .
J: TRBJ1-5
V: TRBV19

CDR3: ASSVNTDNEQF
size: .
J: TRBJ2-1
V: TRBV9

CDR3: ASSPDSRAPGELF
size: .
J: TRBJ2-2
V: TRBV7-9

CDR3: ASSFGGQTQETQY
size: .
J: TRBJ2-5
V: TRBV11-2